Reported below is one TCR beta chain. The CDR3 totals 13 residues. The germline V gene encodes CDR1 LNHDA and CDR2 SQIVND (reference sequence). The V end was cut by 2 bases, the J end by 4 bases, with 6 bases between. The table came from immunoSEQ multiplex PCR; TCRdb's copy has only in-frame clones and leaves some out. This sample has 100,000 to 150,000 clones, with 90% found just once. This record comes from a study of control samples from healthy donors and cancer patients. The sequence was obtained from a middle-aged man in good health. The gene calls are TRBV19 and TRBJ2-1; D call uncertain. Sequenced sample: blood. The CDR3 DNA reads TGTGCCAGTAGTATACTGGGTTACAATGAGCAGTTCTTC. Its protein product is CASSILGYNEQFF. The whole variable domain, filled in from reference TRBV19 and TRBJ2-1, reads DGGITQSPKYLFRKEGQNVTLSCEQNLNHDAMYWYRQDPGQGLRLIYYSQIVNDFQKGDIAEGYSVSREKKESFPLTVTSAQKNPTAFYLCASSILGYNEQFFGPGTRLTVL.